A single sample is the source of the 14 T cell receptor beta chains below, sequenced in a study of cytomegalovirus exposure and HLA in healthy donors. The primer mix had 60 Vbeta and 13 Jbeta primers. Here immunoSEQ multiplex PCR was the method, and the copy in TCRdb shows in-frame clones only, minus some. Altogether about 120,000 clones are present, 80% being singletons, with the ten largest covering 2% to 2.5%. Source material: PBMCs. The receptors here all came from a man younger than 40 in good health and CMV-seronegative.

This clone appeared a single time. CDR3 sequence: CASSEAPSGTYEQYF. The CDR3 nucleotides read TGTGCCAGCAGTGAAGCTCCTAGCGGGACCTACGAGCAGTACTTC. This sequence joins TRBV2 and TRBJ2-7; 9 nucleotides match TRBD2. Germline CDR1 is SNHLY and CDR2 is FYNNEI. The junction had 2 bases not matched to a gene; V was cut back by 0 bases and J by 2 bases. The CDR3 is 15 amino acids. The full variable domain, its missing parts supplied by reference TRBV2 and TRBJ2-7, is EPEVTQTPSHQVTQMGQEVILRCVPISNHLYFYWYRQILGQKVEFLVSFYNNEISEKSEIFDDQFSVERPDGSNFTLKIRSTKLEDSAMYFCASSEAPSGTYEQYFGPGTRLTVT.

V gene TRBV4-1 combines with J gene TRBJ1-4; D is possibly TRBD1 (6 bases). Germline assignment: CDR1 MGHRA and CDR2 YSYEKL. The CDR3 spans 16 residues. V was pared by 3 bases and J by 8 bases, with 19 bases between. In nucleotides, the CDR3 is TGCGCCAGCAGCCACGCCATCTCGGACAGCCGGGAAAAACTGTTTTTT. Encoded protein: CASSHAISDSREKLFF.

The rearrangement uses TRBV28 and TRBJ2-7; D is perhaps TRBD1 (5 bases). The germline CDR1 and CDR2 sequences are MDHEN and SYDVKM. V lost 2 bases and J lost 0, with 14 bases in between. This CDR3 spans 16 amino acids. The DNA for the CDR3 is TGTGCCAGCAGTTTAATAGTACAGGTTAGCTCCTACGAGCAGTACTTC. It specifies CASSLIVQVSSYEQYF. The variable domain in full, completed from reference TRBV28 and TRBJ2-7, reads DVKVTQSSRYLVKRTGEKVFLECVQDMDHENMFWYRQDPGLGLRLIYFSYDVKMKEKGDIPEGYSVSREKKERFSLILESASTNQTSMYLCASSLIVQVSSYEQYFGPGTRLTVT.

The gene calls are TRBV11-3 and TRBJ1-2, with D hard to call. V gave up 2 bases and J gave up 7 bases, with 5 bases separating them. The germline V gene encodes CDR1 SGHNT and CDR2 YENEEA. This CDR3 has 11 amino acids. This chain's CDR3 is CASSLCSGYTF. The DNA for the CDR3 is TGTGCCAGCAGCTTATGTAGTGGCTACACCTTC. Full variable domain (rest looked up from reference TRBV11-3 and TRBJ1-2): EAGVVQSPRYKIIEKKQPVAFWCNPISGHNTLYWYLQNLGQGPELLIRYENEEAVDDSQLPKDRFSAERLKGVDSTLKIQPAELGDSAVYLCASSLCSGYTFGSGTRLTVV.

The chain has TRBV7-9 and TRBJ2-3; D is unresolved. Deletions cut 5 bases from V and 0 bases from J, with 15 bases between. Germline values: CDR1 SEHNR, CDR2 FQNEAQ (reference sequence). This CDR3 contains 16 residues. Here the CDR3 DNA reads TGTGCCAGCAGCCCCGTACTTCATCGTAGCACAGATACGCAGTATTTT. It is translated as CASSPVLHRSTDTQYF. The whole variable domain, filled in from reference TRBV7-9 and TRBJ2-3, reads DTGVSQNPRHKITKRGQNVTFRCDPISEHNRLYWYRQTLGQGPEFLTYFQNEAQLEKSRLLSDRFSAERPKGSFSTLEIQRTEQGDSAMYLCASSPVLHRSTDTQYFGPGTRLTVL.

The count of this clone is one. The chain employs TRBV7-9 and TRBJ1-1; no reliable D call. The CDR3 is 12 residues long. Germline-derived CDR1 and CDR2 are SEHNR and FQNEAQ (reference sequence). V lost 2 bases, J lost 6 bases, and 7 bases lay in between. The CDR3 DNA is TGTGCCAGCAGCTTAAGAGTCGCTGAAGCTTTCTTT. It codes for CASSLRVAEAFF. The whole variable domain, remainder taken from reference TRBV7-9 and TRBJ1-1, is DTGVSQNPRHKITKRGQNVTFRCDPISEHNRLYWYRQTLGQGPEFLTYFQNEAQLEKSRLLSDRFSAERPKGSFSTLEIQRTEQGDSAMYLCASSLRVAEAFFGQGTRLTVV.

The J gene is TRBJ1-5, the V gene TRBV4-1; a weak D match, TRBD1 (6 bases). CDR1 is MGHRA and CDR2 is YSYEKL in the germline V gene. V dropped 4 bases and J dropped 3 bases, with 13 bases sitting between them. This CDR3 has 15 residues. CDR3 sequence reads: CASSRETGYNQPQHF. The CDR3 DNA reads TGCGCCAGCAGCCGAGAGACAGGTTACAATCAGCCCCAGCATTTT.

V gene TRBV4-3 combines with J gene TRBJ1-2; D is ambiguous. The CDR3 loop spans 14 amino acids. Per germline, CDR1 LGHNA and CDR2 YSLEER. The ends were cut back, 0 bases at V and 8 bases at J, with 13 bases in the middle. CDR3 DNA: TGCGCCAGCAGCCAAGATCTCGGGGTTGGAGGCTACACCTTC. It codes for CASSQDLGVGGYTF.

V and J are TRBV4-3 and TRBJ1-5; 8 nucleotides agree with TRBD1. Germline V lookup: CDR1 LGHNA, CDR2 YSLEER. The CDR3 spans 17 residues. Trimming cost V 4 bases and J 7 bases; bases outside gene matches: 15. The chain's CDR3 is CASSPFIQGGSRQPQHF. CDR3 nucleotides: TGCGCCAGCAGCCCGTTCATACAGGGGGGATCTAGGCAGCCCCAGCATTTT.

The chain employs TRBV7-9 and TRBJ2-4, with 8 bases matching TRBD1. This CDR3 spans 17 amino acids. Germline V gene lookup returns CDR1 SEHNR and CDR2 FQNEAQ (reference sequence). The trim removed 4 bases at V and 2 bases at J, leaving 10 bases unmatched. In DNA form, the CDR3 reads TGTGCCAGCAGCTCTCTCCCGGGACAGGAGTCCAAAAACATTCAGTACTTC. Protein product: CASSSLPGQESKNIQYF.

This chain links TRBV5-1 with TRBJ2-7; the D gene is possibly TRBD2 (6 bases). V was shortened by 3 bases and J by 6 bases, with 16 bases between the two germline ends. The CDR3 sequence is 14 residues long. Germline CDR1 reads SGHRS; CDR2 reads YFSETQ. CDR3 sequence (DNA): TGCGCCAGCAGCTGGAGGGGAGACCCTTCCGAGCAGTACTTC. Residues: CASSWRGDPSEQYF.

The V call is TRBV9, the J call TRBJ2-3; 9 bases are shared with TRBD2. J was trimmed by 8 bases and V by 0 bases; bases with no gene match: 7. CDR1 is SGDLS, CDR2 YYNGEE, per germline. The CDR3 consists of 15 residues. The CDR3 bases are TGTGCCAGCAGCGTAGAGGGACTAGCAATGGGTACGCAGTATTTT. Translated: CASSVEGLAMGTQYF.

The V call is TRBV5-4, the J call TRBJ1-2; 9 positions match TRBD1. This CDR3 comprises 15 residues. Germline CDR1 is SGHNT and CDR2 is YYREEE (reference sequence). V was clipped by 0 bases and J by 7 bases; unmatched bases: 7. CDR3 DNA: TGTGCCAGCAGCTTGGAACAGGGGGCGCGGGGTGGCTACACCTTC. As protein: CASSLEQGARGGYTF.

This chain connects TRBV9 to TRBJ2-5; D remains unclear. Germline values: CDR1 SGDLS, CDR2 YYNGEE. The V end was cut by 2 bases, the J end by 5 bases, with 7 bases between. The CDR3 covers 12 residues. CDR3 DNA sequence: TGTGCCAGCAGCGTCCACGAGGAGACCCAGTACTTC. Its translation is CASSVHEETQYF.